The sequence of this TCR beta chain was determined in a study of blood T cell repertoires in COVID-19. On the study more broadly: The study drew acute and convalescent COVID-19 samples from the United States, Italy and Spain. T cells, B-cell-depleted T cells, or PBMCs provided the cDNA or gDNA that served as material.

Libraries were prepared by immunoSEQ multiplex PCR; TCRdb keeps only in-frame clonotypes and omits some of them. This table holds about 350,000 clones, over 70% found once. The specimen was peripheral blood. The clonotype originates from a woman aged 45-60 years with COVID-19, enrolled during active disease.

Here the CDR3 reads CAWRPASGNTIYF. The CDR3, as DNA: TGTGCCTGGAGACCAGCGTCTGGAAACACCATATATTTT. V usage is TRBV30 and J usage is TRBJ1-3; the D is unclear. The ends were cut back, 3 bases at V and 1 base at J, with 7 bases in the middle. The CDR3 contains 13 residues. CDR1 is GTSNPN, CDR2 SVGIG, per germline (reference sequence).